Each of the 16 T cell receptor beta chains below was sequenced from the same sample in a study of T-cell memory formation after mild COVID-19. TCRdb fed the 5' RACE reads into MiXCR, producing one record per CDR3 protein. The data contain 470,000 or so distinct CDR3 sequences, 15% to 20% of them seen just once; the ten biggest clones take up around 12%. Sequencing was done on a sample of PBMCs or a T cell subset sorted from them (not recorded which). Receptors originate from an adult woman who had mild COVID-19 (a few samples of this study predate the infection). Cell type and time point are not known.

The chain employs TRBV12-3 or TRBV12-4 and TRBJ2-2, with D possibly being TRBD1 (6 bases). Trimming took off 3 bases at V and 4 bases at J, with 9 bases between the two ends. CDR3 length: 14 residues. CDR3 loop: CASSFRGPTGELFF. CDR3 bases: TGTGCCAGCAGTTTCAGGGGACCCACCGGGGAGCTGTTTTTT.

The V gene is TRBV12-3 or TRBV12-4, the J gene TRBJ2-5; 7 bases map to TRBD1. J lost 4 bases, V lost 7 bases, and 6 bases had no gene match. The CDR3 is made up of 13 amino acids. CDR3 residues: CASTRGFRETQYF. CDR3 DNA: TGTGCCAGCACCAGGGGGTTTCGAGAGACCCAGTACTTC.

This chain connects TRBV11-2 to TRBJ2-4; 8 nucleotides align to TRBD1. The CDR3 has 15 residues. CDR1 SGHAT and CDR2 FQNNGV come from the germline V gene. The V and J ends lost 1 base and 4 bases, in that order; junction bases with no gene match: 3. CDR3 DNA sequence: TGTGCCAGCAGCTTAGTTCGGACAGGGAAAAACATTCAGTACTTC. It specifies CASSLVRTGKNIQYF.

The gene calls are TRBV27 and TRBJ2-1; 8 bases line up with TRBD2. Germline CDR1 reads MNHEY; CDR2 reads SMNVEV (reference sequence). The CDR3 totals 15 residues. The trim removed 2 bases at V and 8 bases at J, leaving 8 bases unmatched. The CDR3 loop reads CASSLMRTSFDEQFF. The CDR3 nucleotides are TGTGCCAGCAGTTTAATGAGGACTAGCTTTGATGAGCAGTTCTTC.

J is TRBJ1-2 and V is TRBV29-1; 9 nucleotides align to TRBD1. CDR3 length: 16 amino acids. Per the germline V gene, CDR1 is SQVTM and CDR2 is ANQGSEA. The V and J ends lost 0 bases and 5 bases, in that order; junction bases with no gene match: 10. The CDR3 region is CSVEDQDRGRRYGYTF. CDR3 nucleotides: TGCAGCGTTGAAGATCAGGACAGGGGACGCCGGTATGGCTACACCTTC.

This clonotype turned up a few times. This rearrangement joins TRBV15 to TRBJ2-3; D unclear. Germline CDR1 reads LNHNV; CDR2 reads YYDKDF (reference sequence). Trimming took 2 bases from V and 2 from J, leaving 5 bases between them. This CDR3 spans 13 amino acids. This chain's CDR3 is CATSRQPTDTQYF. CDR3 nucleotides: TGTGCCACCAGCAGACAGCCCACAGATACGCAGTATTTT.

V is TRBV6-5 and J is TRBJ2-7, with 10 bases fitting TRBD2. Losses at the gene ends were 2 bases for V and 3 bases for J; bases not matched to a gene: 7. This CDR3 has 16 amino acids. From germline, CDR1 is MNHEY and CDR2 SVGAGI. Here the CDR3 reads CASSYQSGGALYEQYF. The CDR3 DNA sequence: TGTGCCAGCAGTTACCAGAGCGGGGGGGCCCTCTACGAGCAGTACTTC.

This clonotype was seen more than once but under ten times. This rearrangement joins TRBV20-1 to TRBJ2-1; D is ambiguous. Per the germline V gene, CDR1 is DFQATT and CDR2 is SNEGSKA (reference sequence). The CDR3 runs to 15 residues. Trimming removed 1 base from V and 4 bases from J, with 14 bases in between. The CDR3 DNA is TGCAGTGCTAGAGTCGGCGGAACTAATTACAATGAGCAGTTCTTC. This codes for CSARVGGTNYNEQFF.

V usage is TRBV19 and J usage is TRBJ1-1, with TRBD1 identical over 8 bases. The germline V gene encodes CDR1 LNHDA and CDR2 SQIVND (reference sequence). Losses at the gene ends were 3 bases for V and 0 bases for J; bases not matched to a gene: 6. The CDR3 spans 16 residues. CDR3 sequence reads: CASSIATGVLNTEAFF. The CDR3 region has the DNA TGTGCCAGTAGTATCGCGACAGGGGTACTGAACACTGAAGCTTTCTTT.

The CDR3 reads CAWSTGVGFTDTQYF. The CDR3 DNA is TGTGCCTGGAGTACGGGGGTAGGTTTCACAGATACGCAGTATTTT. The chain joins TRBV30 to TRBJ2-3; a weak D match, TRBD2 (6 bases). The CDR3 loop spans 15 amino acids. Per the germline V gene, CDR1 is GTSNPN and CDR2 is SVGIG (reference sequence). V was shortened by 2 bases and J by 2 bases, with 14 bases between the two germline ends.

The chain uses TRBV6-1 and TRBJ2-7, with a possible D match to TRBD2 (6 bases). Germline CDR1 and CDR2: MNHNS and SASEGT. The CDR3 runs to 13 residues. Trimming took 7 bases from V and 5 from J, leaving 15 bases between them. CDR3: CASNPTRLHEQYF. Written as DNA, the CDR3 is TGTGCCAGCAACCCGACTAGGCTCCACGAGCAGTACTTC.

The rearrangement links TRBV19 to TRBJ2-7; no definite D call. Germline V gene data show CDR1 as LNHDA and CDR2 as SQIVND (reference sequence). V was trimmed by 3 bases and J by 3 bases, leaving 12 bases between them. The CDR3 has 14 amino acids. In nucleotides, the CDR3 is TGTGCCAGTAGTATCACCGCATCCTACTACGAGCAGTACTTC. The encoded protein is CASSITASYYEQYF.

Only a few counts were recorded for this clonotype. The chain carries TRBV12-3 or TRBV12-4 and TRBJ2-3; 11 bases are a match to TRBD1. The V and J ends lost 4 bases and 2 bases, in that order; junction bases with no gene match: 8. This CDR3 contains 17 residues. CDR3 coding DNA: TGTGCCAGCAGTTCGTATCGGACAGGGGGCTCCACAGATACGCAGTATTTT. Its translation is CASSSYRTGGSTDTQYF.

The table lists this clonotype with a few counts. The chain is built from TRBV11-2 and TRBJ1-1, with 9 bases aligning to TRBD1. This CDR3 has 16 amino acids. Germline CDR1 is SGHAT and CDR2 is FQNNGV. With V trimmed by 3 bases and J by 4 bases, 9 bases remained unmatched. The CDR3 region has the DNA TGTGCCAGCAGCTTGTTCGGACAGGGGCCGGGCACTGAAGCTTTCTTT. Protein: CASSLFGQGPGTEAFF.

V gene TRBV24-1 combines with J gene TRBJ2-2; the D gene is possibly TRBD2 (5 bases). Germline-derived CDR1 and CDR2 are KGHDR and SFDVKD. V lost 11 bases and J lost 1, with 10 bases in between. This CDR3 is built from 13 residues. In DNA form, the CDR3 reads TGTGCCATCGGGGTAGGGAACACCGGGGAGCTGTTTTTT. Amino acids: CAIGVGNTGELFF.

The rearrangement links TRBV7-6 to TRBJ1-2, with D perhaps TRBD1 (5 bases). The germline CDR1 and CDR2 sequences are SGHVS and FNYEAQ. V shed 5 bases and J shed 10 bases, with 23 bases lying between them. The CDR3 spans 15 residues. CDR3 in DNA: TGTGCCAGCAGCCATGCGGGACCCCTAACACCTTTCTACACCTTC. It translates to CASSHAGPLTPFYTF.